Following are 6 T cell receptor beta chains from one sample sequenced in a study of untreated major depressive disorder listed by TCRdb under 2018. Libraries were prepared through the immunoSEQ multiplex PCR assay. TCRdb holds this immuneACCESS table with in-frame rearrangements only. Some clones are missing; in checked studies, unresolved V genes explain under half, and the rest has no known cause. The sample table records over 20,000 clones; around 93% of these occur just once. The biggest ten clones account for about 0.31% of the sample. The sequenced material came from CD4+ T cells from PBMCs. All receptors derive from a man in his thirties or forties in good health.

This clone was detected a few times. This chain uses TRBV11-2 with TRBJ1-2; 8 bases line up with TRBD1. CDR1 and CDR2 (germline): SGHAT, FQNNGV. The CDR3 length is 14 residues. Losses at the gene ends were 7 bases for V and 5 bases for J; bases not matched to a gene: 9. CDR3 DNA sequence: TGTGCCAGCACCCCGGACAGGGAGGGTTATGGCTACACCTTC. Translation gives CASTPDREGYGYTF.

The rearrangement links TRBV5-1 to TRBJ1-5; D gene ambiguous. This CDR3 spans 17 amino acids. V was shortened by 4 bases and J by 2 bases, with 19 bases between the two germline ends. The germline gives CDR1 SGHRS, CDR2 YFSETQ. The CDR3: CASSHGRRGECNQPQHF. The DNA for the CDR3 is TGCGCCAGCAGCCACGGAAGGCGGGGTGAATGCAATCAGCCCCAGCATTTT.

J is TRBJ2-7 and V is TRBV27; 11 bases align to TRBD2. J lost 5 bases, V lost 4 bases, and 16 bases had no gene match. The germline V gene encodes CDR1 MNHEY and CDR2 SMNVEV (reference sequence). The length of the CDR3 is 18 residues. The CDR3 sequence is CASSSLLVKTSGSDEQYF. Written as DNA, the CDR3 is TGTGCCAGCAGTTCCCTCCTCGTAAAAACTAGCGGGAGTGACGAGCAGTACTTC.

The chain couples TRBV10-3 to TRBJ1-4; D is unclear. The CDR3 sequence is 14 residues long. The V end was cut by 5 bases, the J end by 10 bases, with 17 bases between. CDR1 and CDR2 from the germline V gene are ENHRY and SYGVKD. CDR3 coding DNA: TGTGCCATCAGTCCCGACTCATCAAGAGGAAAACTGTTTTTT. It yields the protein CAISPDSSRGKLFF.

This chain joins TRBV27 and TRBJ1-1; tentative D call: TRBD1 (5 bases). V lost 3 bases, J lost 10 bases, and 15 bases lay in between. CDR3 length equals 13 residues. Germline V lookup: CDR1 MNHEY, CDR2 SMNVEV (reference sequence). In DNA form, the CDR3 reads TGTGCCAGCAGTTTCCGGGACCTTAGGGCAGCTTTCTTT. Amino acids: CASSFRDLRAAFF.

The chain recombines TRBV5-4 with TRBJ1-1, with D hard to call. There are 12 residues in the CDR3. Per the germline V gene, CDR1 is SGHNT and CDR2 is YYREEE (reference sequence). The V gene lost 1 base and the J gene lost 0 bases, with 1 base spanning the gap. In DNA form, the CDR3 reads TGTGCCAGCAGCTTGATGAACACTGAAGCTTTCTTT. This codes for CASSLMNTEAFF. Supplemented by reference TRBV5-4 and TRBJ1-1, the full variable domain reads ETGVTQSPTHLIKTRGQQVTLRCSSQSGHNTVSWYQQALGQGPQFIFQYYREEENGRGNFPPRFSGLQFPNYSSELNVNALELDDSALYLCASSLMNTEAFFGQGTRLTVV.